Listed below are T cell receptor beta chains from one sample, sequenced in a study of blood T cell repertoires in COVID-19. Assay used: immunoSEQ multiplex PCR; TCRdb lists only in-frame clones, some missing. The table has 60,000 to 70,000 clones, around 88% seen once. Sequencing used peripheral blood. The receptors here all came from a woman older than 75 with active COVID-19. CDR3s include the opening cysteine and the closing phenylalanine or tryptophan. A D gene is named only where the DNA matches it firmly. The listing skips clone size in some rows; elsewhere it reads once, few, many or a size class.

>TRBV5-1|TRBD2|few|TRBJ2-1
TGCGCCAGCAAAGGTGCCGGGACTAGCTCTTACAATGAGCAGTTCTTC
CASKGAGTSSYNEQFF
>TRBV6-5|TRBD2|-|TRBJ2-2
TGTGCCAGCAGTTACCCGCGGGAGTGGACCGGGGAGCTGTTTTTT
CASSYPREWTGELFF
>TRBV30|-|-|TRBJ2-5
TGTGCCTGGAGGGATTGGGAGGAGACCCAGTACTTC
CAWRDWEETQYF
>TRBV19|TRBD2|-|TRBJ2-3
TGTGCCGCCTCGGGCGGGGGAACAGATACGCAGTATTTT
CAASGGGTDTQYF
>TRBV6-5|TRBD2|once|TRBJ2-3
TGTGCCAGCATTCTCAGCGGGGGGAGGGCAGATACGCAGTATTTT
CASILSGGRADTQYF
>TRBV7-2|-|-|TRBJ1-5
TGTGCCAGCAGCCTTAAAGGACAGACCCCCAATCAGCCCCAGCATTTT
CASSLKGQTPNQPQHF
>TRBV6-5|-|-|TRBJ2-3
TGTGCCAGCATTCTTTCCCAGACTATGGATACGCAGTATTTT
CASILSQTMDTQYF
>TRBV27|TRBD2|-|TRBJ2-5
TGTGCCAGCAGTTCGGGGACTAGCGGGTTCTGGGCCCAGTACTTC
CASSSGTSGFWAQYF
>TRBV3-1/TRBV3-2|-|-|TRBJ2-7
TGTGCCAGCAGCCAACCGTCGACAGGTCGCTACGAGCAGTACTTC
CASSQPSTGRYEQYF
>TRBV5-6|-|-|TRBJ2-7
TGTGCCAGCAGCTTGGAACTAAATTCCTACGAGCAGTACTTC
CASSLELNSYEQYF
>TRBV5-5|TRBD2|few|TRBJ2-1
TGTGCCAGCAGCCGAGGGACTAGCGGGGGCCCCTCCTACAATGAGCAGTTCTTC
CASSRGTSGGPSYNEQFF
>TRBV19|TRBD2|-|TRBJ2-1
TGTGCCAGTAGTTCCAGAGGGAGCGGGGGGGCTCGCAATGAGCAGTTCTTC
CASSSRGSGGARNEQFF
>TRBV6-1|-|-|TRBJ2-2
TGTGCCAGCAGTGCCTGGAGGGGGGGGTATACCGGGGAGCTGTTTTTT
CASSAWRGGYTGELFF
>TRBV5-4|-|-|TRBJ2-3
TGTGCCAGCAGCTTGATCGCGCCAAGCACAGATACGCAGTATTTT
CASSLIAPSTDTQYF
>TRBV7-2|-|-|TRBJ2-2
TGTGCCAGCAGCTTAGCGCCCCAGGCCACCGGGGAGCTGTTTTTT
CASSLAPQATGELFF
>TRBV7-8|-|-|TRBJ2-7
TGTGCCAGCAGCTTAGCGGAACGGAGCGAGCAGTACTTC
CASSLAERSEQYF
>TRBV5-1|TRBD2|-|TRBJ2-3
TGCGCCAGCAGCGGAGGCTTAGCGGGGAAGGTAACAGATACGCAGTATTTT
CASSGGLAGKVTDTQYF
>TRBV4-3|-|-|TRBJ1-1
TGCGCCAGCACTCTATTACCCCAGAACACTGAAGCTTTCTTT
CASTLLPQNTEAFF
>TRBV9|TRBD2|-|TRBJ2-1
TGTGCCAGCAGCGTAGGGAAAGCGGGGGGGCCTTGGCAGTTCTTC
CASSVGKAGGPWQFF
>TRBV25-1|-|-|TRBJ1-1
TGTGCCAGCAGTGAAACAACGAACACTGAAGCTTTCTTT
CASSETTNTEAFF
>TRBV7-2|TRBD2|few|TRBJ2-5
TGTGCCAGCAGCTTAGCGAGATCACTAGCGGCACAGACCCAGTACTTC
CASSLARSLAAQTQYF
>TRBV15|-|-|TRBJ2-1
TGTGCCACCAGGGACAGCTCCTACAATGAGCAGTTCTTC
CATRDSSYNEQFF
>TRBV20-1|TRBD2|-|TRBJ2-1
TGCAGTGCTAGTCCCACGACTAGCGGACTATTGGGAAATGAGCAGTTCTTC
CSASPTTSGLLGNEQFF
>TRBV6-6|-|-|TRBJ2-3
TGTGCCAGCAGTTACGGTGGCGCGGTGGGAGATACGCAGTATTTT
CASSYGGAVGDTQYF
>TRBV18|-|-|TRBJ2-7
TGTGCCAGCTCACCATACCAGGGGAAGGACGAGCAGTACTTC
CASSPYQGKDEQYF
>TRBV28|TRBD2|once|TRBJ2-5
TGTGCCAGCAGGAACGGACTAGCGGGATTTCAAGAGACCCAGTACTTC
CASRNGLAGFQETQYF
>TRBV9|-|-|TRBJ2-1
TGTGCCAGCAGCGTTTCTAGCGCCCACAATGAGCAGTTCTTC
CASSVSSAHNEQFF
>TRBV3-1/TRBV3-2|TRBD2|-|TRBJ2-2
TGTGCCAGCAGCCAAGGGCTAGCGGGGGGGCTCGCCGGGGAGCTGTTTTTT
CASSQGLAGGLAGELFF
>TRBV21-1|-|-|TRBJ2-5
TGTGCCAGCAGGGAATCACCGGGACTAGCGGGACTTTGGAAGGAGACCCAGTACTTC
CASRESPGLAGLWKETQYF
>TRBV29-1|TRBD2|once|TRBJ2-3
TGCAGCGTAAACAGCGGGGGAGTCACAGATACGCAGTATTTT
CSVNSGGVTDTQYF
>TRBV7-9|-|-|TRBJ2-2
TGTGCCAGCAGCTTAGCGATGCGGGCGGACACCGGGGAGCTGTTTTTT
CASSLAMRADTGELFF
>TRBV6-5|-|-|TRBJ2-3
TGTGCCAGCAGTTACTCGCGGGTCACAGATACGCAGTATTTT
CASSYSRVTDTQYF
>TRBV19|-|-|TRBJ2-4
TGTGCCAGTAGTATTCCGGGGAACATTCAGTACTTC
CASSIPGNIQYF
>TRBV30|TRBD1|-|TRBJ2-7
TGTGCCTGGAGTGTACTTGGACAGGGGTACGAGCAGTACTTC
CAWSVLGQGYEQYF
>TRBV7-3|TRBD2|-|TRBJ2-7
TGTGCCAGCAGCTTACAGGGCATAGCGGGGGGTGACAGCTCCTACGAGCAGTACTTC
CASSLQGIAGGDSSYEQYF
>TRBV2|TRBD2|-|TRBJ2-1
TGTGCCAGCAGCGCTCTACTAGCGGCCGGGGAGGAGGAGCAGTTCTTC
CASSALLAAGEEEQFF
>TRBV9|-|-|TRBJ2-5
TGTGCCAGCAGCGTAGGCCCCCACCTAAGTCAAGAGACCCAGTACTTC
CASSVGPHLSQETQYF
>TRBV24-1|-|few|TRBJ2-3
TGTGCCACCAGTGACCCGGACGGGGTCCGCACAGATACGCAGTATTTT
CATSDPDGVRTDTQYF
>TRBV5-6|TRBD1|-|TRBJ1-1
TGTGCCAGCAGCTTTGGACAGGGGGTCACTGAAGCTTTCTTT
CASSFGQGVTEAFF
>TRBV7-3|-|-|TRBJ1-1
TGTGCCAGCAGCGGGGAGATATCGTCATGGACTGAAGCTTTCTTT
CASSGEISSWTEAFF
>TRBV18|TRBD2|-|TRBJ2-5
TGTGCCAGCTCACCATCAAGCGGGGGGGCCGGAGAGACCCAGTACTTC
CASSPSSGGAGETQYF
>TRBV4-3|-|-|TRBJ2-3
TGCGCCAGCAGCAAGCGGGCGCTAGAGGGAGCCACAGATACGCAGTATTTT
CASSKRALEGATDTQYF
>TRBV7-8|-|-|TRBJ2-1
TGTGCCAGCAGCCCCGAAGGCGGGCGAAACAATGAGCAGTTCTTC
CASSPEGGRNNEQFF
>TRBV6-5|TRBD1|-|TRBJ1-2
TGTGCCAGCAGAGGACAGGGGAGCGGCTATGGCTACACCTTC
CASRGQGSGYGYTF
>TRBV7-7|TRBD1|-|TRBJ2-7
TGTGCTAGCAGCCCCTTGACAGGGTATGTGGAGCAGTACTTC
CASSPLTGYVEQYF
>TRBV2|TRBD1|-|TRBJ2-7
TGTGCCAGCAGGGTCGACAGGGACTACGAGCAGTACTTC
CASRVDRDYEQYF
>TRBV24-1|-|-|TRBJ1-2
TGTGCCACCAGTGAGTCGACAGTCAACTATGGCTACACCTTC
CATSESTVNYGYTF
>TRBV7-3|-|-|TRBJ2-3
TGTGCCAGCAGCCTCGGGGGCACAGATACGCAGTATTTT
CASSLGGTDTQYF
>TRBV2|TRBD1|-|TRBJ2-3
TGTGCCAGCAGTCCCGCCCCCGGGACAGGGGGCTCAGATACGCAGTATTTT
CASSPAPGTGGSDTQYF